This passage covers 24 T cell receptor beta chains from one sample sequenced in a study of blood T cell repertoires in COVID-19 (dated by TCRdb to the early 2020s). Library method: the immunoSEQ multiplex PCR assay. Held by TCRdb, this immuneACCESS table contains in-frame sequences only and omits some clones. Under half of the omission traces to an unresolved V gene where checked; the cause of the rest is unknown. The sample records 130,000 to 150,000 clones, 70% to 90% of which are singletons. The ten largest clones represent approximately 2.5% of the sample. Source material: peripheral blood. These receptors were collected from a human donor with acute or convalescent COVID-19. The donor label of this sample is uncertain.

The V call is TRBV7-9, the J call TRBJ2-3; 9 nucleotides align to TRBD2. The germline CDR1 and CDR2 sequences are SEHNR and FQNEAQ (reference sequence). V lost 5 bases to trimming and J lost 7 bases; unmatched junction nucleotides: 10. CDR3 length: 15 residues. The CDR3 nucleotides are TGTGCCAGCAGCCCCCGCGGGAGGGGGATTAATACGCAGTATTTT. Its translation: CASSPRGRGINTQYF.

The J gene is TRBJ1-2, the V gene TRBV27, with 7 positions matching TRBD1. CDR1 is MNHEY, CDR2 SMNVEV, per germline (reference sequence). The V and J ends lost 2 bases and 4 bases, in that order; junction bases with no gene match: 1. The length of the CDR3 is 13 residues. The CDR3 nucleotides read TGTGCCAGCAGTTTAAGACAGGGCTATGGCTACACCTTC. Translation: CASSLRQGYGYTF.

V is TRBV5-5 and J is TRBJ2-2, with no clear D. The CDR3 consists of 15 residues. Germline CDR1 SGHKS, CDR2 YYEKEE (reference sequence). V was clipped by 1 base and J by 0 bases, with 7 bases between them. The CDR3, as DNA: TGTGCCAGCAGCTTGTTACAGACGAACACCGGGGAGCTGTTTTTT. Residues: CASSLLQTNTGELFF.

This clone was seen only a few times. This chain connects TRBV19 to TRBJ1-5; D uncertain. CDR3 size: 15 residues. V dropped 3 bases and J dropped 0 bases, with 9 bases sitting between them. The V gene's germline CDR1 is LNHDA and CDR2 SQIVND (reference sequence). The CDR3, as DNA: TGTGCCAGTAGTATCAGTCAGTATAGCAATCAGCCCCAGCATTTT. It is translated as CASSISQYSNQPQHF.

The rearrangement joins TRBV19 to TRBJ2-1; 8 nucleotides align to TRBD2. Germline CDR1 and CDR2: LNHDA and SQIVND (reference sequence). The junction had 8 bases not matched to a gene; V was cut back by 4 bases and J by 6 bases. The CDR3 spans 15 residues. The chain's CDR3 is CASSRGDGRANEQFF. Written as DNA, the CDR3 is TGTGCCAGTAGTAGGGGCGACGGGAGGGCCAATGAGCAGTTCTTC.

The chain recombines TRBV5-1 with TRBJ2-7; maybe TRBD1 (6 bases). V shed 0 bases and J shed 3 bases, with 16 bases lying between them. This CDR3 is built from 16 residues. CDR1 SGHRS and CDR2 YFSETQ come from the germline V gene. The CDR3 DNA is TGCGCCAGCAGCTTGGGGCCCTCCGGGACAAACTACGAGCAGTACTTC. This sequence encodes CASSLGPSGTNYEQYF.

The CDR3 reads CASSLGTVPNQPQHF. The DNA for the CDR3 is TGCGCCAGCAGCTTGGGGACAGTCCCCAATCAGCCCCAGCATTTT. The gene calls are TRBV5-1 and TRBJ1-5, with D possibly TRBD1 on 6 matching bases. Trimming pared 0 bases from V and 3 bases from J, leaving 10 bases between. From germline, CDR1 is SGHRS and CDR2 YFSETQ. The CDR3 length is 15 residues.

The chain couples TRBV3-1 (or the pseudogene TRBV3-2) to TRBJ2-7; tentative D call: TRBD1 (6 bases). CDR3 length equals 14 residues. V lost 4 bases and J lost 1, with 11 bases in between. Germline values: CDR1 LGHDT, CDR2 YNNKEL (reference sequence). DNA for the CDR3: TGTGCCAGCAGCCTCCCGGACAGATCCTACGAGCAGTACGTC. Protein product: CASSLPDRSYEQYV.

This clone was detected only once. The rearrangement links TRBV4-1 to TRBJ1-4, with 8 bases matching TRBD1. Trimming at V came to 2 bases and at J to 2 bases, leaving 1 base not matched to a gene. Germline loops: CDR1 MGHRA, CDR2 YSYEKL. There are 15 residues in the CDR3. The CDR3 DNA sequence: TGCGCCAGCAGCCAAAGGGACAGGACTAATGAAAAACTGTTTTTT. Its translation is CASSQRDRTNEKLFF.

The chain links TRBV5-1 to TRBJ2-7, with 13 bases identical to TRBD2. Germline trimming cut 2 bases from V and 2 bases from J; bases unmatched to any gene: 1. The CDR3 is 15 residues long. Germline CDR1 and CDR2: SGHRS and YFSETQ. CDR3 sequence: CASSLGTSGTYEQYV. CDR3 DNA sequence: TGCGCCAGCAGCTTAGGGACTAGCGGGACCTACGAGCAGTACGTC.

The chain uses TRBV6-1 and TRBJ2-2; perhaps TRBD1 as D (5 bases). The V gene lost 6 bases and the J gene lost 7 bases, with 12 bases spanning the gap. Germline V gene sequence: CDR1 MNHNS, CDR2 SASEGT. CDR3 length: 13 amino acids. The CDR3 reads CASRLRVIGELFF. CDR3 in DNA: TGTGCCAGCAGGCTCAGGGTAATCGGGGAGCTGTTTTTT.

This sequence joins TRBV20-1 and TRBJ1-2; 8 bases are shared with TRBD1. CDR3 length equals 11 residues. Looked up from germline, CDR1 is DFQATT and CDR2 is SNEGSKA (reference sequence). J lost 8 bases, V lost 6 bases, and 5 bases had no gene match. Written as DNA, the CDR3 is TGCAGTGCAGGACAGGGAGGAGGCTACACCTTC. This sequence encodes CSAGQGGGYTF.

The rearrangement links TRBV5-6 to TRBJ2-3; 11 bases align to TRBD1. V lost 5 bases, J lost 6 bases, and 8 bases stayed unmatched. CDR1 is SGHDT and CDR2 is YYEEEE in the germline V gene. The CDR3 has 15 residues. CDR3 region: CASRDYGQGADTQYF. For the CDR3, the DNA is TGTGCCAGCAGGGATTACGGACAGGGGGCGGATACGCAGTATTTT.

This clone was seen a few times. V gene TRBV5-4 combines with J gene TRBJ2-1, with a weak D call TRBD1 (5 bases). Trimming took off 4 bases at V and 7 bases at J, with 18 bases between the two ends. Germline CDR1 reads SGHNT; CDR2 reads YYREEE (reference sequence). The CDR3 has 15 amino acids. CDR3 sequence (DNA): TGTGCCAGCAGCAAAGTGTCAGGGTTAAGGAATGAGCAGTTCTTC. This sequence encodes CASSKVSGLRNEQFF. Supplemented by reference TRBV5-4 and TRBJ2-1, the full variable domain reads ETGVTQSPTHLIKTRGQQVTLRCSSQSGHNTVSWYQQALGQGPQFIFQYYREEENGRGNFPPRFSGLQFPNYSSELNVNALELDDSALYLCASSKVSGLRNEQFFGPGTRLTVL.

This clone was seen a handful of times. V and J are TRBV9 and TRBJ2-1, with 7 bases lining up with TRBD1. Germline trimming cut 3 bases from V and 3 bases from J; bases unmatched to any gene: 6. Germline lookup yields CDR1 SGDLS and CDR2 YYNGEE. There are 15 residues in the CDR3. CDR3 in DNA: TGTGCCAGCAGCGCGACCGGGACAGTCTACAATGAGCAGTTCTTC. Its translation is CASSATGTVYNEQFF.

This clone was found once. The chain links TRBV10-3 to TRBJ1-1; TRBD1 might be the D (6 bases). This CDR3 has 18 amino acids. Looked up from germline, CDR1 is ENHRY and CDR2 is SYGVKD. Trimming took 0 bases from V and 2 from J, leaving 19 bases between them. The DNA of the CDR3 is TGTGCCATCAGTGAGTCGGGGGCGGGTACAGGGAGTAACACTGAAGCTTTCTTT. Protein: CAISESGAGTGSNTEAFF.

This chain joins TRBV30 and TRBJ1-5, with D possibly being TRBD1 (6 bases). The CDR3 loop spans 16 amino acids. V was clipped by 2 bases and J by 1 base, with 15 bases between them. Germline V gives CDR1 GTSNPN, CDR2 SVGIG (reference sequence). Written as DNA, the CDR3 is TGTGCCTGGAGTACTCCAGGGGCTTTAAGCAATCAGCCCCAGCATTTT. Translated: CAWSTPGALSNQPQHF.

The rearrangement links TRBV14 to TRBJ1-6, with TRBD1 as a possible D gene (6 bases). The CDR3 spans 9 residues. V was shortened by 11 bases and J by 13 bases, with 9 bases between the two germline ends. The germline V gene encodes CDR1 SGHDN and CDR2 FVKESK. This CDR3 is CAGTGPLHF. The CDR3 DNA follows: TGTGCCGGCACAGGGCCCCTCCACTTT. Looking up the rest from reference TRBV14 and TRBJ1-6 gives the full variable domain: EAGVTQFPSHSVIEKGQTVTLRCDPISGHDNLYWYRRVMGKEIKFLLHFVKESKQDESGMPNNRFLAERTGGTYSTLKVQPAELEDSGVYFCAGTGPLHFGNGTRLTVT.

The chain uses TRBV23-1 and TRBJ2-3; 8 bases align to TRBD2. TRBV23-1 is an open reading frame, and its role is uncertain. Trimming cost V 3 bases and J 4 bases; bases outside gene matches: 12. The CDR3 contains 17 residues. DNA of the CDR3: TGCGCCAGCAGTCATTATGGTAGCGGGGTTTGCCCAGATACGCAGTATTTT. This encodes CASSHYGSGVCPDTQYF.

The chain has TRBV3-1 (or the pseudogene TRBV3-2) and TRBJ1-1; TRBD1 is a possible D gene (6 bases). The ends were cut back, 4 bases at V and 7 bases at J, with 25 bases in the middle. The germline V gene encodes CDR1 LGHDT and CDR2 YNNKEL (reference sequence). This CDR3 region has 17 residues. For the CDR3, the DNA is TGTGCCAGCAGCCCTTTGTTTGAGGAAAGGGGGATGAATGAAGCTTTCTTT. This sequence encodes CASSPLFEERGMNEAFF.

The J gene is TRBJ1-1, the V gene TRBV10-3; possible D gene TRBD1, 6 bases. The CDR3 extends over 13 amino acids. Germline CDR1 ENHRY, CDR2 SYGVKD. V lost 2 bases to trimming and J lost 4 bases, with 8 bases between them. The CDR3 DNA is TGTGCCATCAGTGAGGGACAGTTCACTGAAGCTTTCTTT. Translating it yields CAISEGQFTEAFF.

The V call is TRBV7-6, the J call TRBJ1-1; TRBD1 is a possible D gene (6 bases). The CDR3 covers 14 residues. V lost 5 bases, J lost 4 bases, and 14 bases lay in between. Per germline, CDR1 SGHVS and CDR2 FNYEAQ. The CDR3 DNA is TGTGCCAGCAGCGTAATCCAGGGGAGCACTGAAGCTTTCTTT. Protein: CASSVIQGSTEAFF.

This clone appeared a few times. The V and J genes are TRBV24-1 and TRBJ2-3, with 9 bases matching TRBD1. CDR1 and CDR2 from the germline V gene are KGHDR and SFDVKD. V gave up 5 bases and J gave up 7 bases; unmatched junction bases: 9. CDR3 size: 15 residues. CDR3 protein: CATSAKGQGTNTQYF. The CDR3 DNA follows: TGTGCCACCAGTGCCAAGGGACAGGGTACGAATACGCAGTATTTT.

In this sample, this clone turned up once. An end of the junction does not agree with germline; a read error may underlie this. V and J are TRBV5-1 and TRBJ1-1, with 11 bases identical to TRBD1. CDR1 is SGHRS and CDR2 is YFSETQ in the germline V gene. This CDR3 contains 14 residues. DNA for the CDR3: TGCGCCGGCAGCCGACCGGGACAGGGGGCTGAAGCTTTCTTT. Protein: CAGSRPGQGAEAFF.